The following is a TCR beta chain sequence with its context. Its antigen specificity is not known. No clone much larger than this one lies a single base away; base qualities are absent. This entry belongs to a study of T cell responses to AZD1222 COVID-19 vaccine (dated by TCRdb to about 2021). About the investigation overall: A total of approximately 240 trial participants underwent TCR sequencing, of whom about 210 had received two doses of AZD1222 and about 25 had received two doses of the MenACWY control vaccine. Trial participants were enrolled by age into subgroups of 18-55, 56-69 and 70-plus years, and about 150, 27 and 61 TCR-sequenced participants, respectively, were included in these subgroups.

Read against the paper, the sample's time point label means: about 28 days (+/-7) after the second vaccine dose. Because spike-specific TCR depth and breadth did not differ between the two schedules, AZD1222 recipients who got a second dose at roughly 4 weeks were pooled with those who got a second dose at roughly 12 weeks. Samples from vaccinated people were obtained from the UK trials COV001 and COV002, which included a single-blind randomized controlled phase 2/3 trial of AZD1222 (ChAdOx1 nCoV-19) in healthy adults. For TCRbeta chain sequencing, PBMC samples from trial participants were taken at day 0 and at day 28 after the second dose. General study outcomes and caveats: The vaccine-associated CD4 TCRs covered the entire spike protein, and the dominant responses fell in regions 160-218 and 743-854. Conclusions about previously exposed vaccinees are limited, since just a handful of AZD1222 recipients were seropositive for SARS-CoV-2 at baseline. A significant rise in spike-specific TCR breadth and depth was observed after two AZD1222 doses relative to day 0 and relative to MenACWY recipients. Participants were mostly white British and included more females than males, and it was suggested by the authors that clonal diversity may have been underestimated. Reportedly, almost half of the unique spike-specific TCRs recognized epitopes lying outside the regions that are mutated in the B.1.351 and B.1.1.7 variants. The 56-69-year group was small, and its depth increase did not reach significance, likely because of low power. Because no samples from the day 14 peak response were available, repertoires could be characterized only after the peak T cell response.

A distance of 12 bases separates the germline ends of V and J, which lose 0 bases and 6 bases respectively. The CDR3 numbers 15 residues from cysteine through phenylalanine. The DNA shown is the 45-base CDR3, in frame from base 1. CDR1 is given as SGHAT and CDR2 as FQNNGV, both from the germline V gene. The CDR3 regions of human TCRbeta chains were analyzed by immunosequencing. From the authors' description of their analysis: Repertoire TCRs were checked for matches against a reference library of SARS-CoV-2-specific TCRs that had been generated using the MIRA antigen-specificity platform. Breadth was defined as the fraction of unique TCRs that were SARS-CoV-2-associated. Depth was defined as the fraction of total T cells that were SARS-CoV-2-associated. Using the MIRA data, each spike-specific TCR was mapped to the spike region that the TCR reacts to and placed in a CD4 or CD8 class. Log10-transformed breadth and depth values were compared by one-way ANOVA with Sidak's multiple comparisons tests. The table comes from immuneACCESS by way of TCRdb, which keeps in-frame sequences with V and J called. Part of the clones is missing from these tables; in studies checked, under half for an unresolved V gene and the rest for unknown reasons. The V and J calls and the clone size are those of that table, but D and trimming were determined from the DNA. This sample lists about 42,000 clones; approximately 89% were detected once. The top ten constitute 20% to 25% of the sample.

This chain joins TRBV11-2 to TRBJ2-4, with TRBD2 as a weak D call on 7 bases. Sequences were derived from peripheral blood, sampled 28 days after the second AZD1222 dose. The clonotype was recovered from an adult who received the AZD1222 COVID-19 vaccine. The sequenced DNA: TGTGCCAGCAGCTTAGATCCGGGGGGCCCAAACATTCAGTACTTC. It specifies CASSLDPGGPNIQYF. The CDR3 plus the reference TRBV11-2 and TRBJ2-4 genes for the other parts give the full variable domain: EAGVAQSPRYKIIEKRQSVAFWCNPISGHATLYWYQQILGQGPKLLIQFQNNGVVDDSQLPKDRFSAERLKGVDSTLKIQPAKLEDSAVYLCASSLDPGGPNIQYFGAGTRLSVL.